This T cell receptor beta chain was sequenced in a study of shared clonotypes between healthy human individuals. Study as a whole: The composition of the donors was two women and a few men aged 18 to 49. Study observations and caveats: Naive subsets generally exceeded memory subsets in estimated richness.

CDR3 length equals 12 residues. V was shortened by 4 bases and J by 3 bases, with 6 bases between the two germline ends. Looked up from germline, CDR1 is SNHLY and CDR2 is FYNNEI. Source study methods: ImmunoSEQ only sent back junction sequences with no quality scores, so filtering was done differently. The data were produced by immunoSEQ multiplex PCR, yet TCRdb's version contains in-frame clones alone and is incomplete. The D gene and trimming were derived from the DNA, and the V and J assignments and clone size from that table. The data show fewer than 1.8 million clones, around 98.5% seen once. Comments on this clone: Its target is not known.

Sequencing used naive CD4+ T cells sorted from blood. Stated subset: CD45RA+ positively selected. The gene calls are TRBV2 and TRBJ1-2; D uncertain. The TCR comes from a man aged 25-40 years in good health. CDR3 DNA: TGTGCCAGCAGTGCCGTGGACTATGGCTACACCTTC. This translates into CASSAVDYGYTF.